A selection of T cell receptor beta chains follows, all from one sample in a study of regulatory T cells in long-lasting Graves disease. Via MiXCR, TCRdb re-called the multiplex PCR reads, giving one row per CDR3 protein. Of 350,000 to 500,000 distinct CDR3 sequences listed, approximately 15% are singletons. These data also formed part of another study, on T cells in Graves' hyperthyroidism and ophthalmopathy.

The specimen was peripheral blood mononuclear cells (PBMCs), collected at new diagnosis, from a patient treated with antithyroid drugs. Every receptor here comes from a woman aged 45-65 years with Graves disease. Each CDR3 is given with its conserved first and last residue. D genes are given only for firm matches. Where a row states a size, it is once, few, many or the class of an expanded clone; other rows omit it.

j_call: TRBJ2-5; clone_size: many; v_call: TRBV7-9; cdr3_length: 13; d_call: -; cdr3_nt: TGTGCCAGCAGCTTCCGACAGGTGGAGACCCAGTACTTC; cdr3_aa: CASSFRQVETQYF
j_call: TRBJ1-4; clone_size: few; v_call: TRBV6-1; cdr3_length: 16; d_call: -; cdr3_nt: TGTGCCAGCAGTCCTCCCCCGCGGACAACTAATGAAAGACTGTTTTTT; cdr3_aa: CASSPPPRTTNERLFF
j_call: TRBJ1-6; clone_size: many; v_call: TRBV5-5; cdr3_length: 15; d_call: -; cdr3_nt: TGTGCCAGCAGCCTAGAGAGCTCCTATAATTCACCCCTCCACTTT; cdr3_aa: CASSLESSYNSPLHF
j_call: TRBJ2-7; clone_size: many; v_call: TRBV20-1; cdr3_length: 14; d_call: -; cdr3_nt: TGCAGTGCTATTGACAGGTCCCCCGTTTACGAGCAGTACTTC; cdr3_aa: CSAIDRSPVYEQYF
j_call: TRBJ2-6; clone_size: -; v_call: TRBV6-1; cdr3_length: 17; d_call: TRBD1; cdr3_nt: TGTGCCAGCAGTCCGGGACAGCCTCTCTCTGGGGCCAACGTCCTGACTTTC; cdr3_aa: CASSPGQPLSGANVLTF
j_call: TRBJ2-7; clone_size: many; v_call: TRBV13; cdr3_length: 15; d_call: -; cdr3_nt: TGTGCCAGCAGCTCCTCCGGGAGAATGAGCTACGAGCAGTACTTC; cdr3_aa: CASSSSGRMSYEQYF
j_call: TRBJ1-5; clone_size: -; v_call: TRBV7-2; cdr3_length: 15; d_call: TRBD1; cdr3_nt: TGTGCCAGCAGCTCCTTGACAGGGCTCAATCAGCCCCAGCATTTT; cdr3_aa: CASSSLTGLNQPQHF
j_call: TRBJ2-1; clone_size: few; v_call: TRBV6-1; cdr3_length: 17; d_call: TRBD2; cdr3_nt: TGTGCCAGCAGTGTAGGCCCGACTAGCGGGAGTATCTATGAGCAGTTCTTC; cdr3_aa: CASSVGPTSGSIYEQFF
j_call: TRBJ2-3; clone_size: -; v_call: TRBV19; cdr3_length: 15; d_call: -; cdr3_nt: TGTGCCAGCCACCGCGGTAGCGGTCGAACAGATACGCAGTATTTT; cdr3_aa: CASHRGSGRTDTQYF
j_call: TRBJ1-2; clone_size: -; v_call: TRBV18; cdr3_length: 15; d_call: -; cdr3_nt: TGTGCCAGCTCAAGACCCCAGGGGAATAACTATGGCTACACCTTC; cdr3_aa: CASSRPQGNNYGYTF
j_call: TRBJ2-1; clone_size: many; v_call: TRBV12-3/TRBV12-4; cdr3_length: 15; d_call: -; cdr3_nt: TGTGCCAGCAGTTTAGCTCAGACGGCGGGGAGAGAGCAGTTCTTC; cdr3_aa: CASSLAQTAGREQFF
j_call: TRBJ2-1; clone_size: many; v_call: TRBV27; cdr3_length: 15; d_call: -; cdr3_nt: TGTGCCAGCAGCCTGACGCCTAGCTCCTACAATGAGCAGTTCTTC; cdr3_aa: CASSLTPSSYNEQFF
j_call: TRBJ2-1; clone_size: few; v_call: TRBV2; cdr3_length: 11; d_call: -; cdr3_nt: TGTGCCAGCAACAGGAACAATGAGCAGTTCTTC; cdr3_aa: CASNRNNEQFF
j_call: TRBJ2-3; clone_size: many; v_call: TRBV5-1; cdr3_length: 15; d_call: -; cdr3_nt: TGCGCCAGCAGCTTGGTGGCGAGCGGAACAGATACGCAGTATTTT; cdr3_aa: CASSLVASGTDTQYF
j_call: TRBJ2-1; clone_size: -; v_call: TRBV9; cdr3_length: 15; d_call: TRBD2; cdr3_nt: TGTGCCAGCAGCCCTGGTCTAGCGGGAATTTACGAGCAGTTCTTC; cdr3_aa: CASSPGLAGIYEQFF
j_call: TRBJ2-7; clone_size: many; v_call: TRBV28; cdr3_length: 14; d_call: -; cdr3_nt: TGTGCCAGTTCGGGGTCGGGAGTTTCCTACGAGCAGTACTTC; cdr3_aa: CASSGSGVSYEQYF
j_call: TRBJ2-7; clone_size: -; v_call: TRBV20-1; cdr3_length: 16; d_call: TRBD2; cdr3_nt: TGCAGTGCAACCGGGACTAGCGGGAGGAGCTCCTGCGAGCAGTACTTC; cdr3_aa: CSATGTSGRSSCEQYF
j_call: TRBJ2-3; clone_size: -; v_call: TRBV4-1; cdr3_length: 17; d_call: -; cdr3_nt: TGCGCCAGCAGCAGAGGTATGGGGGGCGGGAGAACAGATACGCAGTATTTT; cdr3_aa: CASSRGMGGGRTDTQYF
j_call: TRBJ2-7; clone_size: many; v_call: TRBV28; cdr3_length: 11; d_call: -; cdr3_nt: TGTGCCAGCAGTTTTCGTCTCGAGCAGTACTTC; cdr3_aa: CASSFRLEQYF
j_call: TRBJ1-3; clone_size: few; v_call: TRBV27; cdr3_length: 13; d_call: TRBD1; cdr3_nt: TGTGCCACCCGGGACAGGGAAAGAAACACCATATATTTT; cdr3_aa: CATRDRERNTIYF
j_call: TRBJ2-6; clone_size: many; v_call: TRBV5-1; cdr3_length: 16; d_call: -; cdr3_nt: TGCGCCAGCAGCTTGGCCAAGGGGAGTGGGGCCAACGTCCTGACTTTC; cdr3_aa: CASSLAKGSGANVLTF
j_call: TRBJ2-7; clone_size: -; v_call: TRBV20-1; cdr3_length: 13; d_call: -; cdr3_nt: TGCAGTGCCGAGGGGGGGGGCTCCTACGAGCAGTACTTC; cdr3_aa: CSAEGGGSYEQYF